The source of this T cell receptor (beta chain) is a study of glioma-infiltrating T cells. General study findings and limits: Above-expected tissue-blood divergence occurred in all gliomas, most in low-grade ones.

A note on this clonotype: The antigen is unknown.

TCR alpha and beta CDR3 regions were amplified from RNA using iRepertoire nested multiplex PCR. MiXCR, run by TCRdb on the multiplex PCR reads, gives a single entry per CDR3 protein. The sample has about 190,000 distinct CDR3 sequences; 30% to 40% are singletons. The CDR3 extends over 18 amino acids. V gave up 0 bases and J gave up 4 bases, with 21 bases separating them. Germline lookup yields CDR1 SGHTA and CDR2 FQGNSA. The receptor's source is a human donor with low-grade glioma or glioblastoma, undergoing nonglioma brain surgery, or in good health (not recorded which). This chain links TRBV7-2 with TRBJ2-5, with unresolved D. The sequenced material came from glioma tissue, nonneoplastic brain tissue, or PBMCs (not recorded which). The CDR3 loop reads CASSLAFSGGRRRETQYF. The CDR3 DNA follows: TGTGCCAGCAGCTTAGCGTTTTCGGGCGGAAGAAGACGAGAGACCCAGTACTTC.